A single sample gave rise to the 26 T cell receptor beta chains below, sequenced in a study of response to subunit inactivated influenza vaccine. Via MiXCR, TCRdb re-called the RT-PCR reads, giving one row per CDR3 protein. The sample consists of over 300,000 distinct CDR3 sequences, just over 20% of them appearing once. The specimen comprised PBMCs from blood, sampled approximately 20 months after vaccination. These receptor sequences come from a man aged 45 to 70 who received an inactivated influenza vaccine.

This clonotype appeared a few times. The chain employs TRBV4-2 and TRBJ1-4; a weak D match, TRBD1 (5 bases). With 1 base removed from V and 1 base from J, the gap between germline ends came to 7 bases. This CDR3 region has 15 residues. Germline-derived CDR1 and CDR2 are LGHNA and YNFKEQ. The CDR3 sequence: CASSQGRVTNEKLFF. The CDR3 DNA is TGTGCCAGCAGCCAAGGCAGGGTAACTAATGAAAAACTGTTTTTT.

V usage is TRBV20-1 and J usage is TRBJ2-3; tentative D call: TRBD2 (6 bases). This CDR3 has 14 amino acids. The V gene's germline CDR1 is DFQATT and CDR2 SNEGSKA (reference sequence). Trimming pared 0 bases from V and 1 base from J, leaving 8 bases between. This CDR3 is CSARDAGRTDTQYF. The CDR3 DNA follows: TGCAGTGCTAGAGACGCGGGACGCACAGATACGCAGTATTTT.

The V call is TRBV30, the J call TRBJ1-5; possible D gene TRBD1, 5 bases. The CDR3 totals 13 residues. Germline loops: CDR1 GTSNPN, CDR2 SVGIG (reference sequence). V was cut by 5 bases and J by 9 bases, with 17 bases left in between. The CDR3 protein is CAWADPGGRPQHF. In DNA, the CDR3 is TGTGCCTGGGCGGACCCGGGGGGGAGGCCCCAGCATTTT.

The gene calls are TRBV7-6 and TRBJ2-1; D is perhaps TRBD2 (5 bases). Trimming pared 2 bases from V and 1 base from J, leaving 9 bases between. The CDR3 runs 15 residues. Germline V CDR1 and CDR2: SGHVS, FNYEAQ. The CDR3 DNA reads TGTGCCAGCAGCTTATACCTAGCTTCCTACAATGAGCAGTTCTTC. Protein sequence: CASSLYLASYNEQFF.

In DNA, the CDR3 is TGTGCCAGCAGTTCCTTAGCGGGAATTAGCACAGATACGCAGTATTTT. Its translation is CASSSLAGISTDTQYF. V is TRBV28 and J is TRBJ2-3, with TRBD2 matching 8 bases. CDR1 is MDHEN and CDR2 is SYDVKM in the germline V gene. The V and J ends lost 4 bases and 0 bases, in that order; junction bases with no gene match: 6. The CDR3 sequence is 16 residues long.

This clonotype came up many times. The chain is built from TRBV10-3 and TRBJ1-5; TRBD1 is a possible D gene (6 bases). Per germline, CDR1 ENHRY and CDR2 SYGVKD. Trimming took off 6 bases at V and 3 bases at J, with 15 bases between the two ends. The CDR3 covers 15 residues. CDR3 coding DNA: TGTGCCATCAGCCCTGGGGGGGCTCCCAATCAGCCCCAGCATTTT. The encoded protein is CAISPGGAPNQPQHF.

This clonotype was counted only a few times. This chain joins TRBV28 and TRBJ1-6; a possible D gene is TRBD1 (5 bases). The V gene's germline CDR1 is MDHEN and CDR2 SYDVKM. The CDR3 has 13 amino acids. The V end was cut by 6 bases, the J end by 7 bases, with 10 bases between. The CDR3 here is CASRGAWNSPLHF. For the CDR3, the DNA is TGTGCCAGCAGAGGGGCGTGGAATTCACCCCTCCACTTT.

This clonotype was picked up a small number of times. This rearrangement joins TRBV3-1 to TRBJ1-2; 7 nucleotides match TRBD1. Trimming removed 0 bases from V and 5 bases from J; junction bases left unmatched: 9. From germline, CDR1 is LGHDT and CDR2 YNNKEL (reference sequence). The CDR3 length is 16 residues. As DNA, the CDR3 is TGTGCCAGCAGCCAAGATTTCGGACAGGATTTATATGGCTACACCTTC. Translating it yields CASSQDFGQDLYGYTF. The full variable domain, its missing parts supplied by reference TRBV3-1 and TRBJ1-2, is DTAVSQTPKYLVTQMGNDKSIKCEQNLGHDTMYWYKQDSKKFLKIMFSYNNKELIINETVPNRFSPKSPDKAHLNLHINSLELGDSAVYFCASSQDFGQDLYGYTFGSGTRLTVV.

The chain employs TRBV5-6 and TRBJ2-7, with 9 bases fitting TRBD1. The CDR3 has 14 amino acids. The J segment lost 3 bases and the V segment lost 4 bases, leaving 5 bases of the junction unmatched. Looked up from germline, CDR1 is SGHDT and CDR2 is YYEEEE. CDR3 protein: CASSPWDRDYEQYF. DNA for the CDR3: TGTGCCAGCAGCCCGTGGGACAGGGACTACGAGCAGTACTTC.

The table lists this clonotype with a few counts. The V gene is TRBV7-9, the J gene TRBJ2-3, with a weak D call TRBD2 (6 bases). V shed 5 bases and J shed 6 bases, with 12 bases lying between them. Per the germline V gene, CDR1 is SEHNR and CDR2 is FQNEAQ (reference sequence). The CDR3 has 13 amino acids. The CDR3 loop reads CASSAPLADTQYF. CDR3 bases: TGTGCCAGCAGCGCCCCACTAGCCGATACGCAGTATTTT.

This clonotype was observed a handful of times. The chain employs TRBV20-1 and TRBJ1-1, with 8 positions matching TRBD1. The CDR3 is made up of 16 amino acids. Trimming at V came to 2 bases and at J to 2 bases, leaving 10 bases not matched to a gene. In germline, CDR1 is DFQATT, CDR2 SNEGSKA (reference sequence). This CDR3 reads CSARPKYRGTNTEAFF. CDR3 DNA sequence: TGCAGTGCTAGACCTAAATACAGGGGGACAAACACTGAAGCTTTCTTT.

CDR3 residues: CSVEWAGVMNTEAFF. DNA of the CDR3: TGCAGCGTTGAATGGGCAGGGGTCATGAACACTGAAGCTTTCTTT. The chain employs TRBV29-1 and TRBJ1-1; D perhaps matches TRBD1 (6 bases). In germline, CDR1 is SQVTM, CDR2 ANQGSEA. This CDR3 contains 15 residues. Trimming pared 2 bases from V and 0 bases from J, leaving 13 bases between.

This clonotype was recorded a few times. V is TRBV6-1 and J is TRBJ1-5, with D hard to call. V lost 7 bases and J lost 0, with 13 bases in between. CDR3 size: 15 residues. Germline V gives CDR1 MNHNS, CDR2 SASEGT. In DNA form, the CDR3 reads TGTGCCAGCAAAGGTGGGAGCAATAGCAATCAGCCCCAGCATTTT. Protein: CASKGGSNSNQPQHF.

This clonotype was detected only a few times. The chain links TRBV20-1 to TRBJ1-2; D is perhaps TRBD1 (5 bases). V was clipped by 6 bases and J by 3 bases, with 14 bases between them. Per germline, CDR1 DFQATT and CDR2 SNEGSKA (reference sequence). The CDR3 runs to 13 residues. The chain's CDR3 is CSAIGREHYGYTF. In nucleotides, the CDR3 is TGCAGTGCCATCGGCAGGGAGCACTATGGCTACACCTTC.

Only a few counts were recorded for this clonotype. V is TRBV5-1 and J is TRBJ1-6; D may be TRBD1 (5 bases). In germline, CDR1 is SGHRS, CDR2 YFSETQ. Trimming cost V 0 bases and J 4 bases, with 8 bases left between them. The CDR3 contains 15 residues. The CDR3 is CASSLDGQYNSPLHF. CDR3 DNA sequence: TGCGCCAGCAGCTTGGATGGACAATATAATTCACCCCTCCACTTT.

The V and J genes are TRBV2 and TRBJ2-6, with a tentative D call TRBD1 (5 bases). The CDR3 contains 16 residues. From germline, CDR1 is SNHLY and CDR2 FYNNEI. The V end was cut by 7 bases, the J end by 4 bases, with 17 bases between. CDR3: CASTSVRGHGANVLTF. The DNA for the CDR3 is TGTGCCAGCACCTCGGTTAGGGGTCACGGGGCCAACGTCCTGACTTTC.

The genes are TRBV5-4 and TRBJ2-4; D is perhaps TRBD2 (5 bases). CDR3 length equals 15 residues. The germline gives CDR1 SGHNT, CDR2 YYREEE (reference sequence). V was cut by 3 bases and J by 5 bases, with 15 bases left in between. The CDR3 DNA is TGTGCCAGCAGCTCCCAACTAGAAGGGCAAAACATTCAGTACTTC. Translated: CASSSQLEGQNIQYF. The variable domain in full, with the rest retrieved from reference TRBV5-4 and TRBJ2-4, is ETGVTQSPTHLIKTRGQQVTLRCSSQSGHNTVSWYQQALGQGPQFIFQYYREEENGRGNFPPRFSGLQFPNYSSELNVNALELDDSALYLCASSSQLEGQNIQYFGAGTRLSVL.

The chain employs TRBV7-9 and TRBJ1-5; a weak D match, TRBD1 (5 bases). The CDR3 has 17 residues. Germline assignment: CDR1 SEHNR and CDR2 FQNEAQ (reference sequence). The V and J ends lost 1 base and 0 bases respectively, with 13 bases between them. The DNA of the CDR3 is TGTGCCAGCAGCTTAGTTACGGGACCGAATAGCAATCAGCCCCAGCATTTT. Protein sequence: CASSLVTGPNSNQPQHF.

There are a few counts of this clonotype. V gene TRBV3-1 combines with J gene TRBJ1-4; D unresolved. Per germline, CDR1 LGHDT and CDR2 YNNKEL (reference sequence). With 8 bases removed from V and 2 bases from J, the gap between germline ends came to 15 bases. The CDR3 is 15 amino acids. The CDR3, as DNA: TGTGCCAGCGCCGATCCGAGTCTGACTAATGAAAAACTGTTTTTT. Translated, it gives CASADPSLTNEKLFF.

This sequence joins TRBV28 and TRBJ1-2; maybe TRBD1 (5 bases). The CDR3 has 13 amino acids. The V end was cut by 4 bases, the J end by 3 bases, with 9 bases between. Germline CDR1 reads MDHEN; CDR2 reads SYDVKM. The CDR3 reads CASSWDGDYGYTF. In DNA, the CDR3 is TGTGCCAGCAGTTGGGACGGGGACTATGGCTACACCTTC.

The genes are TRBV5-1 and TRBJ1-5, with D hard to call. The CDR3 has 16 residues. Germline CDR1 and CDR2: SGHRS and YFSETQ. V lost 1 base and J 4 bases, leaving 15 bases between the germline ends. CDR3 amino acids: CASSLFPFPRNQPQHF. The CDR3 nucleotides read TGCGCCAGCAGCTTGTTTCCCTTTCCCCGGAATCAGCCCCAGCATTTT.

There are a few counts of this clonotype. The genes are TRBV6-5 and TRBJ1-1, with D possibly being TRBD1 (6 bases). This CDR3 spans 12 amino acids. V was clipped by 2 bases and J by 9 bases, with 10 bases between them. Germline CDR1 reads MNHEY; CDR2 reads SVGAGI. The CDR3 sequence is CASSYTQGKAFF. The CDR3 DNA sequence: TGTGCCAGCAGTTACACACAGGGCAAAGCTTTCTTT.

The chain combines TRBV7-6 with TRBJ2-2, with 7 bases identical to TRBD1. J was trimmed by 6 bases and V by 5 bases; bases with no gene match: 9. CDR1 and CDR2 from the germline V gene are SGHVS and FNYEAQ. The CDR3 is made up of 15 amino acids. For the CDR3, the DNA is TGTGCCAGCAGCACCTCGGACAGGACGGCCGGGGAGCTGTTTTTT. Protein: CASSTSDRTAGELFF.

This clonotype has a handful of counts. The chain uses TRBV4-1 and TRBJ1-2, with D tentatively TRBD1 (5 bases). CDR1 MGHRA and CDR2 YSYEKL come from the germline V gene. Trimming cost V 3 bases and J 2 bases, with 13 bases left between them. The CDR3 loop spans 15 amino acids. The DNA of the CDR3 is TGCGCCAGCAGCCATCAACCGACAGTAAACTATGGCTACACCTTC. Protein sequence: CASSHQPTVNYGYTF.

CDR3 loop: CASSDSSQRRDTQYF. DNA for the CDR3: TGTGCCAGCAGTGATTCCAGTCAGAGGAGGGATACGCAGTATTTT. V is TRBV25-1 and J is TRBJ2-3; a weak D match, TRBD2 (5 bases). V was pared by 3 bases and J by 6 bases, with 16 bases between. CDR3 length: 15 residues. CDR1 is MGHDK, CDR2 SYGVNS, per germline.

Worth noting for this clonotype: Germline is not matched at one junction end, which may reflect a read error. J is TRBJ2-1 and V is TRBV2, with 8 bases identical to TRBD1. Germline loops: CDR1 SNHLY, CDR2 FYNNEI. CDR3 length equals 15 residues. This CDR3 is CASRQGQANNNDQFF. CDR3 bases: TGTGCCAGCAGGCAGGGACAGGCAAACAACAATGATCAGTTCTTC.